These 13 T cell receptor beta chains originate from one sample sequenced in a study of T cell changes during pregnancy in multiple sclerosis. Sequencing used immunoSEQ multiplex PCR; TCRdb keeps in-frame clones, though not all of them. The repertoire holds 40,000 to 55,000 clones, around 94% seen once, with roughly 0.71% in the top ten. The sample in question was CD4+ T cells from peripheral blood mononuclear cells, obtained in the third trimester of pregnancy. These receptors all come from a female donor with multiple sclerosis, enrolled in a pregnancy study.

The chain recombines TRBV6-5 with TRBJ1-2; 7 positions agree with TRBD1. The CDR3 is made up of 13 amino acids. Germline values: CDR1 MNHEY, CDR2 SVGAGI. The V segment lost 6 bases and the J segment 4 bases; nucleotides outside the gene matches: 5. The CDR3 nucleotides read TGTGCCAGCAGAGGACAGGAGATCTATGGCTACACCTTC. Translated: CASRGQEIYGYTF.

The V and J genes are TRBV27 and TRBJ1-6; possibly TRBD1 for D (5 bases). The CDR3 totals 15 residues. The germline V and J ends were trimmed by 6 bases and 0 bases, with 9 bases remaining between them. CDR1 and CDR2 (germline): MNHEY, SMNVEV (reference sequence). This CDR3 is CASRRGSSYNSPLHF. Here the CDR3 DNA reads TGTGCCAGCAGGCGGGGGAGCTCCTATAATTCACCCCTCCACTTT.

The CDR3 loop is CASSKLQDTAQYF. CDR3 coding DNA: TGTGCCAGCTCAAAGCTCCAAGATACGGCCCAGTACTTC. This chain joins TRBV18 and TRBJ2-5; D gene unclear. CDR3 size: 13 residues. With 5 bases removed from V and 9 bases from J, the gap between germline ends came to 16 bases. Germline values: CDR1 KGHSH, CDR2 LQKENI.

The chain carries TRBV7-9 and TRBJ1-6, with 9 bases aligning to TRBD1. The germline V gene encodes CDR1 SEHNR and CDR2 FQNEAQ (reference sequence). With V trimmed by 4 bases and J by 7 bases, 5 bases remained unmatched. This CDR3 has 15 residues. The CDR3 protein is CASSSRQGGNSPLHF. As DNA, the CDR3 is TGTGCCAGCAGCTCTAGACAGGGGGGAAATTCACCCCTCCACTTT.

The V gene is TRBV4-2, the J gene TRBJ1-3, with TRBD1 matching over 10 bases. The CDR3 has 18 amino acids. Germline V CDR1 and CDR2: LGHNA, YNFKEQ. V shed 6 bases, J shed 2 bases, and the junction held 13 bases outside the gene matches. CDR3 residues: CASRHYPGTGVAGNTIYF. CDR3 in DNA: TGTGCCAGCAGGCACTATCCGGGGACAGGGGTGGCTGGAAACACCATATATTTT.

The rearrangement links TRBV11-2 to TRBJ2-1; 9 nucleotides line up with TRBD2. V lost 3 bases to trimming and J lost 1 base; unmatched junction nucleotides: 7. The CDR3 consists of 17 residues. The germline V gene encodes CDR1 SGHAT and CDR2 FQNNGV. The CDR3 sequence is CASSLLAGAVSYNEQFF. The CDR3 nucleotides read TGTGCCAGCAGCTTGTTAGCGGGGGCGGTTTCCTACAATGAGCAGTTCTTC.

The chain has TRBV5-6 and TRBJ1-3; no firm D call. Trimming took off 2 bases at V and 4 bases at J, with 7 bases between the two ends. CDR3 size: 13 residues. CDR1 SGHDT and CDR2 YYEEEE come from the germline V gene. Written as DNA, the CDR3 is TGTGCCAGCAGCTTTTATCAGGGAAACACCATATATTTT. It is translated as CASSFYQGNTIYF.

The chain employs TRBV7-3 and TRBJ2-2, with a tentative D call TRBD2 (5 bases). Germline CDR1 SGHTA, CDR2 FQGTGA. The length of the CDR3 is 15 residues. V gave up 4 bases and J gave up 6 bases, with 15 bases separating them. Written as DNA, the CDR3 is TGTGCCAGCAGCTCCTCGGGGAATCCGGCCGGGGAGCTGTTTTTT. It encodes CASSSSGNPAGELFF.

V and J are TRBV5-1 and TRBJ2-3, with 9 positions matching TRBD1. Germline-derived CDR1 and CDR2 are SGHRS and YFSETQ. V shed 2 bases, J shed 6 bases, and the junction held 10 bases outside the gene matches. The CDR3 has 16 amino acids. In DNA form, the CDR3 reads TGCGCCAGCAGCTTAAATACAGGGGGCTGGCTGGATACGCAGTATTTT. Its translation is CASSLNTGGWLDTQYF.

V is TRBV11-2 and J is TRBJ2-1, with TRBD2 matching 9 bases. The CDR3 spans 15 residues. The germline gives CDR1 SGHAT, CDR2 FQNNGV. V gave up 4 bases and J gave up 4 bases; unmatched junction bases: 5. The CDR3 region is CASSSLAGGYNEQFF. The CDR3 DNA sequence: TGTGCCAGCAGCTCTCTGGCGGGGGGGTACAATGAGCAGTTCTTC.

The V call is TRBV6-5, the J call TRBJ1-1; perhaps TRBD1 as D (6 bases). The CDR3 loop spans 14 amino acids. Germline values: CDR1 MNHEY, CDR2 SVGAGI. Between the trimmed V and J ends, which lost 7 bases and 4 bases, there was a span of 16 bases. The CDR3 DNA follows: TGTGCCAGCAAAAAAATCAGGGGCCCCACTGAAGCTTTCTTT. This codes for CASKKIRGPTEAFF.

The chain links TRBV7-6 to TRBJ2-1, with 11 nucleotides matching TRBD1. Trimming at V came to 5 bases and at J to 1 base, leaving 4 bases not matched to a gene. CDR1 and CDR2 from the germline V gene are SGHVS and FNYEAQ. This CDR3 has 16 residues. This CDR3 reads CASSGGTGGSYNEQFF. The CDR3 coding sequence is TGTGCCAGCAGCGGGGGGACAGGGGGATCCTACAATGAGCAGTTCTTC. Complete variable domain (other parts from reference TRBV7-6 and TRBJ2-1): GAGVSQSPRYKVTKRGQDVALRCDPISGHVSLYWYRQALGQGPEFLTYFNYEAQQDKSGLPNDRFSAERPEGSISTLTIQRTEQRDSAMYRCASSGGTGGSYNEQFFGPGTRLTVL.

J is TRBJ2-1 and V is TRBV4-3, with D possibly being TRBD1 (6 bases). The CDR3 extends over 13 amino acids. Germline V lookup: CDR1 LGHNA, CDR2 YSLEER. V was cut by 8 bases and J by 3 bases, with 11 bases left in between. The CDR3 protein is CASRQAGYNEQFF. The CDR3 DNA follows: TGCGCCAGCCGACAGGCCGGCTACAATGAGCAGTTCTTC.